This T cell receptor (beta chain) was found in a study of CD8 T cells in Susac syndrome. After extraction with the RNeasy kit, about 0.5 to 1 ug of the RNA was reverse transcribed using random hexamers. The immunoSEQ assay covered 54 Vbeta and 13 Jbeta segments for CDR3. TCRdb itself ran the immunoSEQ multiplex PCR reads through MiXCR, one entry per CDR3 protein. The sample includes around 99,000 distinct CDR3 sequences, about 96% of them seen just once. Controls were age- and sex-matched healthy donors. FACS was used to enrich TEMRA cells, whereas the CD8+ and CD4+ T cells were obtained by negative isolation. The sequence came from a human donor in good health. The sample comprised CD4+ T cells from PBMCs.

DNA of the CDR3: TGTGCCAGCAGCTTAGCGGGGAGGGGCACAGATACGCAGTATTTT. As protein: CASSLAGRGTDTQYF. The rearrangement uses TRBV7-3 and TRBJ2-3, with 7 bases aligning to TRBD2. V lost 2 bases and J lost 1; bases outside the gene matches: 3. The CDR3 totals 15 residues. Germline CDR1 and CDR2: SGHTA and FQGTGA. The full variable domain, rest sourced from reference TRBV7-3 and TRBJ2-3, is GAGVSQTPSNKVTEKGKYVELRCDPISGHTALYWYRQSLGQGPEFLIYFQGTGAADDSGLPNDRFFAVRPEGSVSTLKIQRTERGDSAVYLCASSLAGRGTDTQYFGPGTRLTVL.